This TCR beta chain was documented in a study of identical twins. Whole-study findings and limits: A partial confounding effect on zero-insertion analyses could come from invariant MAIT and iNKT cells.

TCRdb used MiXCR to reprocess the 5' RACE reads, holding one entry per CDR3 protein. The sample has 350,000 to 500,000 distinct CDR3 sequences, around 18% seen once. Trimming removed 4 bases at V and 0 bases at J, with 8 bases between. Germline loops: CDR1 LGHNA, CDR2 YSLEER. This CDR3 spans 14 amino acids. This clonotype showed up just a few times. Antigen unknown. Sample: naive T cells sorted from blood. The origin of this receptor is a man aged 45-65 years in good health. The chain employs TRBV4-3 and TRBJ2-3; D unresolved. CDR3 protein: CASSPTLSTDTQYF. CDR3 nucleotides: TGCGCCAGCAGCCCAACACTTAGCACAGATACGCAGTATTTT.